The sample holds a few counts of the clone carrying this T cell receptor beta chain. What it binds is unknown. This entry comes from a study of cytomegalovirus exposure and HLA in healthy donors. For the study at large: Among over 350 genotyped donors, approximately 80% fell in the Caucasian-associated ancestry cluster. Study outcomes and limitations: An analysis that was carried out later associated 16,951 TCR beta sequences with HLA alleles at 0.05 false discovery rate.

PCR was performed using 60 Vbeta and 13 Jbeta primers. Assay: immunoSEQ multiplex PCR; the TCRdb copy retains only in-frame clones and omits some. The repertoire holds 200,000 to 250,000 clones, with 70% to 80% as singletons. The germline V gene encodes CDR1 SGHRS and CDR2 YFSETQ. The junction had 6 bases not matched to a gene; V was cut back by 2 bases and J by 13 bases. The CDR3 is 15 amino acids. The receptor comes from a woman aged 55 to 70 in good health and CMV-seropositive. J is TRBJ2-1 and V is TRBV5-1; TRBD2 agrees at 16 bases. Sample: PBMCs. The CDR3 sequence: CASSFTGLAGGGQFF. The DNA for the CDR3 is TGCGCCAGCAGCTTCACGGGACTAGCGGGAGGGGGACAGTTCTTC.